This T cell receptor (beta chain) came from a study of blood T cell repertoires in COVID-19. Overall study context: COVID-19 samples collected from the United States, Italy and Spain covered acute and convalescent phases.

Cohorts were assigned according to the clinical history that participants reported. Symptom resolution, clearance, or two negative PCRs marked the recovered donors of Cohort 3. As handled by the study authors: Estimation of nucleated cell counts was performed using reference gene primer amplification. Here immunoSEQ multiplex PCR was the method, and the copy in TCRdb shows in-frame clones only, minus some. That table gives V, J and clone size, and the DNA gave D and trimming. The table has roughly 250,000 clones, around 87% seen once. Per the germline V gene, CDR1 is WSHSY and CDR2 is SAAADI. J lost 4 bases, V lost 5 bases, and 12 bases had no gene match. There are 19 residues in the CDR3.

This clonotype was sampled from a woman aged 50 to 65 who had recovered from COVID-19. This chain connects TRBV10-2 to TRBJ1-6; 12 nucleotides align to TRBD1. Material for sequencing was PBMCs or T cells enriched from blood (not recorded which). The CDR3 DNA reads TGCGCCAGCAGTAATCCGGGACAGGGGGCGCGGAGTTATAATTCACCCCTCCACTTT. Protein: CASSNPGQGARSYNSPLHF.